Listed below are T cell receptor beta chains from one sample, sequenced in a study of HIV-infected children after antiretroviral therapy interruption. From the 3' RACE reads, TCRdb called clonotypes with MiXCR, one entry per CDR3 protein. Among about 15,000 distinct CDR3 sequences listed, 3% to 3.5% were seen once. The source was CD45RO+ CD8+ T cells from PBMCs, pooled from several time points, collected from a donor given antiretroviral therapy, either interrupted or continuous. The receptors were gathered from a pool of human donors with HIV. The CDR3 runs from the conserved cysteine through the conserved F or W. D genes are given only for firm matches. Where a row states a size, it is once, few, many or the class of an expanded clone; other rows omit it.

j_call v_call d_call clone_size cdr3_aa cdr3_nt
TRBJ1-1 TRBV20-1 . many CSARVSDTEAFF TGCAGTGCTAGAGTTAGTGACACTGAAGCTTTCTTT
TRBJ2-7 TRBV20-1 . medium-sized CSASDETEGYEQYF TGCAGTGCTAGCGATGAGACAGAGGGGTACGAGCAGTACTTC
TRBJ2-3 TRBV12-3/TRBV12-4 TRBD2 many CASSTYSGGDRADTQYF TGTGCCAGCAGTACCTATAGCGGGGGCGATCGAGCCGATACGCAGTATTTT
TRBJ2-2 TRBV6-4 TRBD2 many CASSEFGTSGRATNTGELFF TGTGCCAGCAGTGAATTTGGGACTAGCGGGAGGGCCACCAACACCGGGGAGCTGTTTTTT
TRBJ2-2 TRBV9 . many CASSAIGAGELFF TGTGCCAGCAGCGCGATAGGGGCCGGGGAGCTGTTTTTT
TRBJ1-5 TRBV6-1 . many CASSEWSQPQHF TGTGCCAGCAGTGAATGGAGTCAGCCCCAGCATTTT
TRBJ2-2 TRBV6-1 TRBD2 many CASTPASGGAGELFF TGTGCCAGCACTCCCGCTAGCGGGGGGGCCGGGGAGCTGTTTTTT
TRBJ1-5 TRBV28 TRBD1 many CASSVGQGYRQPQHF TGTGCCAGCAGCGTGGGACAGGGATATCGTCAGCCCCAGCATTTT
TRBJ2-5 TRBV2 TRBD2 many CASSPGGPQETQYF TGTGCCAGCAGCCCGGGGGGACCTCAAGAGACCCAGTACTTC
TRBJ1-1 TRBV29-1 . many CSVGQPYGEAFF TGCAGCGTTGGACAGCCCTACGGTGAAGCTTTCTTT
TRBJ1-1 TRBV20-1 . many CSARVLGNTEAFF TGCAGTGCTAGAGTTTTAGGGAACACTGAAGCTTTCTTT
TRBJ2-3 TRBV7-2 . medium-sized CADTPGGLTDTQYF TGTGCCGACACTCCCGGGGGACTCACAGATACGCAGTATTTT
TRBJ2-1 TRBV24-1 TRBD2 many CATSDHGGGGEQFF TGTGCCACCAGTGATCACGGGGGGGGGGGTGAGCAGTTCTTC
TRBJ1-6 TRBV28 TRBD1 many CASRTGILYNSPLHF TGTGCCAGCAGGACAGGGATACTCTATAATTCACCCCTCCACTTT
TRBJ1-3 TRBV15 . many CATSSGLNGESGNTIYF TGTGCCACCAGCAGCGGGCTGAATGGAGAGTCTGGAAACACCATATATTTT
TRBJ1-3 TRBV27 . many CASSAWPVTNTIYF TGTGCCAGCAGTGCCTGGCCAGTAACCAACACCATATATTTT
TRBJ2-7 TRBV20-1 . many CSAPPREAYEQYF TGCAGTGCCCCTCCCCGGGAAGCATACGAGCAGTACTTC
TRBJ2-2 TRBV20-1 . many CSARDVGEELFF TGCAGTGCTAGAGATGTAGGGGAGGAGCTGTTTTTT
TRBJ2-5 TRBV6-1 . many CASSEVSPEYQETQYF TGTGCCAGCAGTGAAGTTTCCCCGGAGTACCAAGAGACCCAGTACTTC
TRBJ2-2 TRBV20-1 TRBD1 many CSARDRADAGELFF TGCAGCGCTCGAGACAGGGCGGACGCCGGGGAGCTGTTTTTT
TRBJ2-5 TRBV15 . many CATSSDRLETQYF TGTGCCACCAGCAGTGACAGGCTAGAAACCCAGTACTTC
TRBJ1-1 TRBV29-1 . many CSVDSTTGQAFF TGCAGCGTTGATTCAACGACAGGCCAAGCTTTCTTT
TRBJ1-1 TRBV27 . many CASSRLRDPEAFF TGTGCCAGCAGCAGACTCAGGGACCCTGAAGCTTTCTTT
TRBJ1-5 TRBV28 . many CASSLSRAGYQPQHF TGTGCCAGCAGCTTAAGCCGGGCAGGATATCAGCCCCAGCATTTT
TRBJ1-2 TRBV11-2 . many CASSSVKLRGRSPYGYTF TGTGCCAGCAGCTCAGTTAAGTTACGGGGGCGCAGTCCCTATGGCTACACCTTC
TRBJ2-3 TRBV6-1 . large CASSPMAGGTDTQYF TGTGCCAGCAGTCCCATGGCTGGGGGCACAGATACGCAGTATTTT
TRBJ1-1 TRBV19 TRBD1 many CASEDRGSKGNTEAFF TGTGCCAGCGAGGACAGGGGTAGTAAGGGTAACACTGAAGCTTTCTTT
TRBJ2-3 TRBV20-1 . many CSALISSAAGTDTQYF TGCAGTGCTCTCATCTCTAGCGCAGCTGGCACAGATACGCAGTATTTT
TRBJ1-1 TRBV5-1 . many CASSLAFGRVNTEAFF TGCGCCAGCAGCTTGGCCTTCGGCAGGGTGAACACTGAAGCTTTCTTT
TRBJ2-7 TRBV9 TRBD1 many CASSGQGSYEQYF TGTGCCAGCAGTGGACAGGGGTCCTACGAGCAGTACTTC
TRBJ1-1 TRBV7-6 TRBD1 many CASSLVIPTGGLNTEAFF TGTGCCAGCAGCTTAGTCATCCCGACAGGGGGCCTGAACACTGAAGCTTTCTTT
TRBJ2-1 TRBV29-1 TRBD1 many CSVEGVAGGNEQFF TGCAGCGTTGAAGGAGTGGCAGGGGGCAATGAGCAGTTCTTC
TRBJ2-7 TRBV7-9 . few CASSSRQSYEQYF TGTGCCAGCAGCAGCCGACAGTCCTACGAGCAGTACTTC
TRBJ2-3 TRBV2 TRBD2 . CASLRLAGGPTDTQYF TGTGCTAGCCTCCGGCTAGCGGGGGGGCCCACAGATACGCAGTATTTT
TRBJ2-2 TRBV6-2/TRBV6-3 . many CASSHRDTGELFF TGTGCCAGCAGTCACCGGGACACCGGGGAGCTGTTTTTT
TRBJ2-5 TRBV7-8 TRBD1 many CASSTSRGRDAETQYF TGTGCCAGCAGCACATCTAGGGGGCGCGATGCAGAGACCCAGTACTTC
TRBJ2-3 TRBV18 . many CASSRLSGFTDTQYF TGTGCCAGCTCACGACTGTCGGGGTTCACAGATACGCAGTATTTT
TRBJ1-2 TRBV7-2 TRBD1 many CASSFLTGEGYTF TGTGCCAGCAGCTTCTTGACAGGGGAGGGCTACACCTTC
TRBJ2-3 TRBV29-1 TRBD2 . CSVDRREGDTQYF TGCAGCGTTGATAGGCGGGAGGGAGATACGCAGTATTTT
TRBJ2-2 TRBV30 . many CAWSTATGELFF TGTGCCTGGAGTACCGCCACCGGGGAGCTGTTTTTT
TRBJ1-5 TRBV12-3/TRBV12-4 TRBD1 . CASSVGGHRLDQPQHF TGTGCCAGCAGCGTAGGGGGCCACCGACTAGATCAGCCCCAGCATTTT
TRBJ2-3 TRBV9 TRBD2 many CASSQRERTDTQYF TGTGCCAGCAGTCAGCGGGAGAGGACAGATACGCAGTATTTT
TRBJ2-7 TRBV20-1 TRBD2 many CSAHGGSGGPFPEEREQYF TGCAGTGCTCACGGTGGTAGCGGGGGGCCCTTTCCTGAAGAGAGAGAGCAGTACTTC
TRBJ1-6 TRBV9 . many CASSDPDSSYNSPLHF TGTGCCAGCAGCGATCCGGATAGCTCCTATAATTCACCCCTCCACTTT
TRBJ1-4 TRBV7-9 . many CASSSRVEEKLFF TGTGCCAGCAGCTCCAGGGTCGAAGAAAAACTGTTTTTT
TRBJ2-1 TRBV6-5 . many CASSYSSWDNEQFF TGTGCCAGCAGTTACTCTAGCTGGGACAATGAGCAGTTCTTC
TRBJ2-2 TRBV6-1 . many CASSEAVDTGELFF TGTGCCAGCAGTGAAGCGGTAGACACCGGGGAGCTGTTTTTT
TRBJ1-3 TRBV4-1 . many CASSPGALTGNTIYF TGCGCCAGCAGCCCAGGGGCTTTAACTGGAAACACCATATATTTT
TRBJ2-2 TRBV12-3/TRBV12-4 . many CASSLAGDNTGELFF TGTGCCAGCAGTTTAGCCGGGGACAACACCGGGGAGCTGTTTTTT
TRBJ2-3 TRBV1 . many CTSSQAGAADTQYF TGCACCAGCAGCCAAGCGGGGGCGGCAGATACGCAGTATTTT
TRBJ2-3 TRBV6-4 TRBD2 many CASSVRGGVGTDTQYF TGTGCCAGCAGTGTCCGCGGGGGAGTCGGCACAGATACGCAGTATTTT
TRBJ1-3 TRBV7-9 . many CASSPPHSGVSGNTIYF TGTGCCAGCAGCCCCCCCCACTCAGGGGTCTCTGGAAACACCATATATTTT
TRBJ1-1 TRBV1 . . CSAEHRGQAFF TGCAGCGCGGAACACAGGGGACAAGCTTTCTTT
TRBJ1-1 TRBV20-1 . many CRAPGRGTEAFF TGCAGGGCCCCAGGCCGCGGCACTGAAGCTTTCTTT